The present T cell receptor beta chain was sequenced within a study of T-cell reconstitution after alpha-beta-depleted transplantation in children (dated by TCRdb to the mid-2010s). Looking at the study overall: Using TCR repertoire profiling, the study followed T-cell immune reconstitution in a quantitative way in children after TCRalphabeta/CD19-depleted allogeneic hematopoietic cell transplantation.

This clonotype was detected ten times or more. Its antigen is still unknown. No quality values exist for individual bases; no much larger clone is one base distant. Receptor amplification or capture employed PCR. Sequencing instrument: Illumina HiSeq 2500. TCR libraries were prepared with molecular barcoding, using unique molecular identifiers to normalize TCRbeta repertoire quantification. The raw public data were reprocessed by TCRdb itself: fastp quality trimming at Q25, MiXCR clonotype calling, in-frame beta chains only. A single entry per CDR3 protein holds the most common genes and DNA from its merged rows. The sample has over 150,000 distinct CDR3 sequences on record, less than 15% of them singletons. Less than 15% of the sample is held by the ten biggest clonotypes. V is clipped by 7 bases and J by 6 bases, and the sequence between their germline boundaries is 9 bases long. Spanning cysteine to phenylalanine, the CDR3 consists of 12 amino acids. The sequence is cut down to CDR3 DNA, 36 bases in frame from base 1.

This receptor was obtained from a human donor who donated a stem cell graft to a child with acute lymphoblastic leukemia. The sample was PBMCs from the stem cell graft donor, taken from the stem cell graft. The chain joins TRBV12-3 or TRBV12-4 to TRBJ2-2, and TRBD2 may be the D gene, going by 5 matching bases. This receptor has the CDR3 CASKLEAGELFF. The sequence in DNA is TGTGCCAGCAAACTAGAGGCCGGGGAGCTGTTTTTT.